The 11 T cell receptor beta chains in this list originate from one sample, sequenced in a study of radiotherapy plus CTLA-4 blockade in lung cancer. Assay used: immunoSEQ multiplex PCR; TCRdb lists only in-frame clones, some missing. Of tens of thousands of clones listed, around 90% were seen once; the top ten hold 16%. Here the sequenced sample was peripheral blood, taken from a patient treated with radiotherapy plus ipilimumab. The origin of the receptors is a human donor with non-small cell lung cancer that progressed on radiotherapy plus ipilimumab.

This clone occurred once. This chain connects TRBV7-2 to TRBJ2-5; D unclear. V lost 5 bases and J 2 bases, leaving 12 bases between the germline ends. The CDR3 is 14 amino acids. The germline V gene encodes CDR1 SGHTA and CDR2 FQGNSA. CDR3 sequence reads: CASSPSRAQETQYF. The CDR3 nucleotides read TGTGCCAGCAGCCCCTCCCGGGCGCAAGAGACCCAGTACTTC.

J is TRBJ2-7 and V is TRBV2; tentative D call: TRBD1 (6 bases). Germline CDR1 SNHLY, CDR2 FYNNEI. The V end was cut by 6 bases, the J end by 1 base, with 13 bases between. The CDR3 is 14 residues long. In DNA form, the CDR3 reads TGTGCCAGCAGCCCCGACAGGCAGTCCTACGAGCAGTACTTC. It yields the protein CASSPDRQSYEQYF.

The J gene is TRBJ2-3, the V gene TRBV27, with D perhaps matching TRBD1 (5 bases). Germline V CDR1 and CDR2: MNHEY, SMNVEV (reference sequence). V gave up 4 bases and J gave up 0 bases, with 11 bases separating them. The CDR3 extends over 15 amino acids. The CDR3: CASSWGILSTDTQYF. The CDR3 DNA reads TGTGCCAGCAGTTGGGGCATCCTCAGCACAGATACGCAGTATTTT.

V is TRBV7-2 and J is TRBJ1-2, with D possibly matching TRBD1 (5 bases). CDR1 and CDR2 (germline): SGHTA, FQGNSA. This CDR3 is 14 amino acids long. Trimming took 0 bases from V and 3 from J, leaving 8 bases between them. CDR3 region: CASSLAVTDYGYTF. The CDR3 bases are TGTGCCAGCAGCTTAGCCGTGACAGACTATGGCTACACCTTC.

This chain connects TRBV9 to TRBJ2-3; D is possibly TRBD2 (5 bases). This CDR3 is built from 16 residues. The germline V gene encodes CDR1 SGDLS and CDR2 YYNGEE. V dropped 0 bases and J dropped 5 bases, with 16 bases sitting between them. The CDR3 sequence is CASSVGGTRMIDTQYF. The CDR3 nucleotides are TGTGCCAGCAGCGTAGGCGGAACTAGGATGATAGATACGCAGTATTTT.

The chain has TRBV25-1 and TRBJ2-2; D remains ambiguous. Germline CDR1 is MGHDK and CDR2 is SYGVNS. The germline V and J ends were trimmed by 5 bases and 1 base, with 5 bases remaining between them. The CDR3 consists of 13 residues. CDR3 bases: TGTGCCAGCAGTAGACAGAACACCGGGGAGCTGTTTTTT. This gives the protein CASSRQNTGELFF.

The CDR3 loop is CASSHRGSGNTIYF. The DNA of the CDR3 is TGTGCCAGCAGCCACAGGGGCTCTGGAAACACCATATATTTT. The chain recombines TRBV7-9 with TRBJ1-3, with TRBD1 matching over 7 bases. The germline V gene has CDR1 SEHNR and CDR2 FQNEAQ (reference sequence). The CDR3 sequence is 14 residues long. V lost 5 bases, J lost 0 bases, and 1 base stayed unmatched.

The gene calls are TRBV5-4 and TRBJ2-1; tentatively, D is TRBD1 (5 bases). Trimming took off 4 bases at V and 4 bases at J, with 9 bases between the two ends. Germline CDR1 is SGHNT and CDR2 is YYREEE (reference sequence). The CDR3 extends over 13 amino acids. The CDR3 DNA reads TGTGCCAGCAGCGAAAGACAGTACAATGAGCAGTTCTTC. Translated, it gives CASSERQYNEQFF.

This clone showed up just a few times. The chain uses TRBV9 and TRBJ2-5; 9 bases are a match to TRBD1. The V segment lost 5 bases and the J segment 3 bases; nucleotides outside the gene matches: 5. Per germline, CDR1 SGDLS and CDR2 YYNGEE. The length of the CDR3 is 14 residues. CDR3 nucleotide sequence: TGTGCCAGCAGTTGGGGACAGGGCGAAGAGACCCAGTACTTC. Translated, it gives CASSWGQGEETQYF.

The V call is TRBV15, the J call TRBJ2-5; 7 bases are a match to TRBD2. CDR3 length: 17 residues. Germline V gene data show CDR1 as LNHNV and CDR2 as YYDKDF (reference sequence). With 3 bases clipped from V and 1 base from J, the junction kept 11 bases outside the gene matches. Here the CDR3 DNA reads TGTGCCACCAGCAGGGCCCCATCTAGCGGCCTCCAAGAGACCCAGTACTTC. Amino acids: CATSRAPSSGLQETQYF.

By sample fraction, this clone is medium-sized. The chain couples TRBV11-2 to TRBJ2-1; 11 bases map to TRBD1. This CDR3 is 14 amino acids long. With 3 bases clipped from V and 6 bases from J, the junction kept 1 base outside the gene matches. Germline V gene lookup returns CDR1 SGHAT and CDR2 FQNNGV. This CDR3 reads CASSLGTGGNEQFF. The CDR3 nucleotides are TGTGCCAGCAGCTTGGGGACAGGGGGCAATGAGCAGTTCTTC.